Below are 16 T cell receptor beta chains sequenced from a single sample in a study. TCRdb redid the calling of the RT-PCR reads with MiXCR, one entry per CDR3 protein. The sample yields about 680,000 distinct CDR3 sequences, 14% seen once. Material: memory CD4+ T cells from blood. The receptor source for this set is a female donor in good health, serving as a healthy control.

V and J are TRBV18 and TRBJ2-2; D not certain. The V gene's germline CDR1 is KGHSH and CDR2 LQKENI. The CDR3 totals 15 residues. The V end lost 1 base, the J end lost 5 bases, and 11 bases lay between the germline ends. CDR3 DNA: TGTGCCAGCTCACCACGGGTTGCGGATACCGGGGAGCTGTTTTTT. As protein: CASSPRVADTGELFF.

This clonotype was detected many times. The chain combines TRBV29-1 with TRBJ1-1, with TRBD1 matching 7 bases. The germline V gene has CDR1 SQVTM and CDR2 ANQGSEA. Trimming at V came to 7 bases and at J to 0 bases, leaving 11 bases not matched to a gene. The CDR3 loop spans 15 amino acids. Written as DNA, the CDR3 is TGCAGCGCCCAAATGGCCAGGGGGATGAACACTGAAGCTTTCTTT. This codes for CSAQMARGMNTEAFF.

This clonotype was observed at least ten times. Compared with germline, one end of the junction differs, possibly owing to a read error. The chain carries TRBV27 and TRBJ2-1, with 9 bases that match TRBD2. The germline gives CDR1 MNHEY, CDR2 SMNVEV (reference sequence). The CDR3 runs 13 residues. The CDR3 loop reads CASGLAGAVEQFF. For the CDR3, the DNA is TGTGCCAGCGGTTTAGCGGGAGCAGTCGAGCAGTTCTTC.

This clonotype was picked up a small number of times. The DNA for the CDR3 is TGTGCCAGCAGGGAAATAGCGGGAGGTCCCTACAATGAGCAGTTCTTC. Translation gives CASREIAGGPYNEQFF. The rearrangement joins TRBV21-1 to TRBJ2-1; the table's D gene call, TRBD2, was not cross checked with the DNA. TRBV21-1 counts as a pseudogene. The CDR3 is 16 amino acids.

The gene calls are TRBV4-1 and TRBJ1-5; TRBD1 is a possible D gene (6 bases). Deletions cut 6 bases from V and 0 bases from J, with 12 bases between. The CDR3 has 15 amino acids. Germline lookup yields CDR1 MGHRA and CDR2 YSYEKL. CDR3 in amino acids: CASSQQGYSNQPQHF. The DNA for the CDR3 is TGCGCCAGCAGTCAACAGGGATATAGCAATCAGCCCCAGCATTTT.

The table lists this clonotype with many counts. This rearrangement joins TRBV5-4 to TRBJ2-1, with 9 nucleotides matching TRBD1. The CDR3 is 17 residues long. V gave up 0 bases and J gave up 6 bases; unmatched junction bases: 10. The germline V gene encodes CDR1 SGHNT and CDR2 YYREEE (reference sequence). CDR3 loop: CASSLGLRDRVVNEQFF. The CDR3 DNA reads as TGTGCCAGCAGCTTGGGGCTTCGGGACAGGGTCGTCAATGAGCAGTTCTTC.

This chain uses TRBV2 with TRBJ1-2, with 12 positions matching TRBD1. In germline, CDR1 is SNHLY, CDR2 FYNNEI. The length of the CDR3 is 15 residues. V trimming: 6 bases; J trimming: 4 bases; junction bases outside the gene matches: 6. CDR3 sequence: CASSPGTGGVYGYTF. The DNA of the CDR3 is TGTGCCAGCAGCCCCGGGACAGGGGGCGTCTATGGCTACACCTTC.

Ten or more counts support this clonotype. The CDR3 sequence is CASSTGQGADQPQHF. The CDR3 DNA is TGTGCCAGCAGTACGGGACAGGGGGCAGATCAGCCCCAGCATTTT. This chain joins TRBV6-2 or TRBV6-3 and TRBJ1-5, with 12 bases fitting TRBD1. V lost 5 bases to trimming and J lost 5 bases; unmatched junction nucleotides: 4. Germline assignment: CDR1 MNHEY and CDR2 SVGEGT. This CDR3 region has 15 residues.

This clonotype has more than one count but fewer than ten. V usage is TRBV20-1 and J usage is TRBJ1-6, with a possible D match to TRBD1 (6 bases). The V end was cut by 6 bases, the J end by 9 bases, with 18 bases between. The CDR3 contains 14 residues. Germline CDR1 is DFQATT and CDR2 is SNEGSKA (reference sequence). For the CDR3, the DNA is TGCAGTGCCCTCGGTGCAGGGGATAGTTCACCCCTCCACTTT. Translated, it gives CSALGAGDSSPLHF.

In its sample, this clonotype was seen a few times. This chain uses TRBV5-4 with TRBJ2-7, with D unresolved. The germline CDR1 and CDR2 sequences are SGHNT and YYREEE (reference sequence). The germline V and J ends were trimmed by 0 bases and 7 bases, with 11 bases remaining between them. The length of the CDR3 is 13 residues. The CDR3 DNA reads TGTGCCAGCAGCTTGGTGTTGGTCAATGAGCAGTACTTC. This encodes CASSLVLVNEQYF.

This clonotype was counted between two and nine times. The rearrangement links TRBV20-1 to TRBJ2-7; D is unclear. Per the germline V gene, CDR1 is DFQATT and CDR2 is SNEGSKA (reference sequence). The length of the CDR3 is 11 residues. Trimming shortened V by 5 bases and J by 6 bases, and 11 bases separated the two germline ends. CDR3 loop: CSAPPQAEQYF. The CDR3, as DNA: TGCAGTGCTCCCCCCCAGGCCGAGCAGTACTTC.

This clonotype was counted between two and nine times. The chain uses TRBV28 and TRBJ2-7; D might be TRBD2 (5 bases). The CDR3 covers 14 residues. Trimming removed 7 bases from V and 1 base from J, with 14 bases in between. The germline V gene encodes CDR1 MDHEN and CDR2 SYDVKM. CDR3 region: CASTKRLGSYEQYF. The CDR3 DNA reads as TGTGCCAGCACAAAGCGGCTCGGATCCTACGAGCAGTACTTC.

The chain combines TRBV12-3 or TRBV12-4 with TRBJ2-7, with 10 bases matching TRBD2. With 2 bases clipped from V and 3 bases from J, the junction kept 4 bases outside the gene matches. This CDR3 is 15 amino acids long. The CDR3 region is CASSLSASGSYEQYF. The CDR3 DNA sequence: TGTGCCAGCAGTTTATCGGCTAGCGGGAGCTACGAGCAGTACTTC.

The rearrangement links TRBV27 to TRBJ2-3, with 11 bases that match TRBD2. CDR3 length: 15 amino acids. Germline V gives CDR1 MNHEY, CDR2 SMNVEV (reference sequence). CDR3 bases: TGTGTTACCACACGACTAGCGGGAAGCACAGATACGCAGTATTTT. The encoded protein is CVTTRLAGSTDTQYF.

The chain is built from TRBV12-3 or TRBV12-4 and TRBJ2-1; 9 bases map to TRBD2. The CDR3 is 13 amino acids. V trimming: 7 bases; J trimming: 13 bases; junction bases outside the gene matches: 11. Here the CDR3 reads CASTPSAGGPQFF. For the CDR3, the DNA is TGTGCCAGCACTCCCAGCGCGGGAGGGCCTCAGTTCTTC.

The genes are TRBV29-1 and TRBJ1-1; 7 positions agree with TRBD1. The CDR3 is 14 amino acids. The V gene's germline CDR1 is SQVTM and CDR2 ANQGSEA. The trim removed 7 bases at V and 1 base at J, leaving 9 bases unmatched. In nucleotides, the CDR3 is TGCAGCGGAATAGGACAGGTTGGGAACACTGAAGCTTTCTTT. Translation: CSGIGQVGNTEAFF. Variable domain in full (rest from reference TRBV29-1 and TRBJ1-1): SAVISQKPSRDICQRGTSLTIQCQVDSQVTMMFWYRQQPGQSLTLIATANQGSEATYESGFVIDKFPISRPNLTFSTLTVSNMSPEDSSIYLCSGIGQVGNTEAFFGQGTRLTVV.